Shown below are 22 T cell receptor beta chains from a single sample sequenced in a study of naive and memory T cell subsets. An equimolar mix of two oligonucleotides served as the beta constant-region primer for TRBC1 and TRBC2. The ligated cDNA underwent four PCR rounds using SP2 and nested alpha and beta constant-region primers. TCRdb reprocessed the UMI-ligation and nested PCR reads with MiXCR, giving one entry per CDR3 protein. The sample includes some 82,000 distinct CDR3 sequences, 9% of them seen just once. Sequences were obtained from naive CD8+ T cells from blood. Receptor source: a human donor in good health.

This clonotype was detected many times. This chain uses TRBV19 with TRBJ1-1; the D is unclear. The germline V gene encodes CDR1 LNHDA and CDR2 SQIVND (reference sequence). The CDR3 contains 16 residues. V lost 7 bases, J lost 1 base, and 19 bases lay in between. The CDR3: CASTPPRGGENTEAFF. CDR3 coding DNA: TGTGCCAGTACCCCCCCGCGGGGAGGCGAGAACACTGAAGCTTTCTTT.

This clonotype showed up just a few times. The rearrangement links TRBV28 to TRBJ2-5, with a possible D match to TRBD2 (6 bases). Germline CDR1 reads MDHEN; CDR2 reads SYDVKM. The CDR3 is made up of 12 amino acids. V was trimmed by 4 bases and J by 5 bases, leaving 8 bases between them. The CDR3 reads CASSWEVETQYF. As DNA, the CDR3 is TGTGCCAGCAGTTGGGAGGTCGAGACCCAGTACTTC.

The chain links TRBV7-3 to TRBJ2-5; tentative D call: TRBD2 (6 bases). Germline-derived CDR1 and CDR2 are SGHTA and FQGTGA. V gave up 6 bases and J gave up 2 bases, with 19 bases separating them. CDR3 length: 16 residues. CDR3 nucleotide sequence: TGTGCCAGCAGGGTAAGGCGGGAAGATGAACAAGAGACCCAGTACTTC. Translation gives CASRVRREDEQETQYF.

The CDR3 DNA is TGTGCCAGCAGTTACTCGCCTCCGGCGGGGGAGACCCAGTACTTC. Protein: CASSYSPPAGETQYF. The V gene is TRBV6-2 or TRBV6-3, the J gene TRBJ2-5; tentatively, D is TRBD2 (6 bases). The length of the CDR3 is 15 residues. The V gene lost 0 bases and the J gene lost 5 bases, with 13 bases spanning the gap. Germline CDR1 MNHEY, CDR2 SVGEGT.

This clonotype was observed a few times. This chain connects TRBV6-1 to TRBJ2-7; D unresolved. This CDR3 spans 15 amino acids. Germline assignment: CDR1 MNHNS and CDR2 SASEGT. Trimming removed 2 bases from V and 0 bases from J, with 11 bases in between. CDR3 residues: CASSEWVRTSYEQYF. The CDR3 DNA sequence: TGTGCCAGCAGTGAATGGGTCAGGACCTCCTACGAGCAGTACTTC.

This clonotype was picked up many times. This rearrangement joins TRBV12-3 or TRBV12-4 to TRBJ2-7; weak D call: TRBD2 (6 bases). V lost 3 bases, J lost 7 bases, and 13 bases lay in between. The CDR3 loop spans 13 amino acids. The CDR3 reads CASSLRTIYEQYF. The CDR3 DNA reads TGTGCCAGCAGTTTGAGGACTATCTATGAGCAGTACTTC.

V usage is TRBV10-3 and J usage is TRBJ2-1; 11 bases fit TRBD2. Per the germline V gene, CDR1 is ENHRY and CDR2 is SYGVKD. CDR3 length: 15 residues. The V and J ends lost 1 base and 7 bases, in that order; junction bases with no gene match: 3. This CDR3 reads CAISEFSGRANEQFF. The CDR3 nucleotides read TGTGCCATCAGTGAGTTTAGCGGGAGGGCAAATGAGCAGTTCTTC.

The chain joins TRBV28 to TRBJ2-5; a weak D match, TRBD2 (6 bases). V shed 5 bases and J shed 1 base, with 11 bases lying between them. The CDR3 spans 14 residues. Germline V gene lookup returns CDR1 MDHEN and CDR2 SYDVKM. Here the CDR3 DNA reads TGTGCCAGCAGTACAAAGCGGGTCCAAGAGACCCAGTACTTC. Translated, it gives CASSTKRVQETQYF.

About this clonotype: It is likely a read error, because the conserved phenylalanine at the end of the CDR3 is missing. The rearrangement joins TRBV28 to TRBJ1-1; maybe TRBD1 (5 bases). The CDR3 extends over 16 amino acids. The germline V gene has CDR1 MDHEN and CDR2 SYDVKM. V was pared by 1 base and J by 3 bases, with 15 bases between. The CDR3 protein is CASSLFQGPWDTEAFL. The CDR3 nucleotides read TGTGCCAGCAGTTTATTCCAGGGTCCGTGGGACACTGAAGCTTTCCTT.

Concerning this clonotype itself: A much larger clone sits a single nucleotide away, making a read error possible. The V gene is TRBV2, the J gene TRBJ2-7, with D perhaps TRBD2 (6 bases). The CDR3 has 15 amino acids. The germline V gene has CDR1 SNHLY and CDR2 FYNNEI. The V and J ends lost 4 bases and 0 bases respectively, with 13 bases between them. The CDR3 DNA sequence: TGTGCCAGCAGTGTAAGCGGGCTAAGCTCCTACGAGCAGTACTTC. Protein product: CASSVSGLSSYEQYF.

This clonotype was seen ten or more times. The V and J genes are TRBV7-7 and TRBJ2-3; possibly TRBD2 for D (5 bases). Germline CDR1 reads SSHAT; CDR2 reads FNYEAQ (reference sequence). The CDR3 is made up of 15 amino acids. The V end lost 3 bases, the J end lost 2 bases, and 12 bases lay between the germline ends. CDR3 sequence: CASSFSRDSTDTQYF. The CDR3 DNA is TGTGCCAGCAGCTTTTCCCGGGATTCCACAGATACGCAGTATTTT.

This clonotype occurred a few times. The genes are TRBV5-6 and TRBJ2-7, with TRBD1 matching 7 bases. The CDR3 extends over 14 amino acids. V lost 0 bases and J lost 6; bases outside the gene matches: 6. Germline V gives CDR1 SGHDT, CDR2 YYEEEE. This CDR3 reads CASSLGGGVGEQYF. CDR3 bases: TGTGCCAGCAGCTTGGGAGGGGGCGTGGGCGAGCAGTACTTC. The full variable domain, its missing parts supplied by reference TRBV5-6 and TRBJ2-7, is DAGVTQSPTHLIKTRGQQVTLRCSPKSGHDTVSWYQQALGQGPQFIFQYYEEEERQRGNFPDRFSGHQFPNYSSELNVNALLLGDSALYLCASSLGGGVGEQYFGPGTRLTVT.

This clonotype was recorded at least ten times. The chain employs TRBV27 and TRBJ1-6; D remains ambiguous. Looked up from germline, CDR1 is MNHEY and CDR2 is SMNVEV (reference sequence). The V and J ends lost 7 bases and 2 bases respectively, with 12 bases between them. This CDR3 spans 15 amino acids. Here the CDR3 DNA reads TGTGCCAGCAATCCGGCAGCCGCCTATAATTCACCCCTCCACTTT. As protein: CASNPAAAYNSPLHF.

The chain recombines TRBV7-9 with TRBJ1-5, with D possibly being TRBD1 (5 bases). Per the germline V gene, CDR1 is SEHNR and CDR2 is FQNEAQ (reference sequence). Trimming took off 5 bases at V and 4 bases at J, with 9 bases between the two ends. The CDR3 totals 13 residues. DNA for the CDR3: TGTGCCAGCAGCCACGGGGGGAATCAGCCCCAGCATTTT. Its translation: CASSHGGNQPQHF. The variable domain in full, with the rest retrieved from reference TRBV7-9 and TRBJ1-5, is DTGVSQNPRHKITKRGQNVTFRCDPISEHNRLYWYRQTLGQGPEFLTYFQNEAQLEKSRLLSDRFSAERPKGSFSTLEIQRTEQGDSAMYLCASSHGGNQPQHFGDGTRLSIL.

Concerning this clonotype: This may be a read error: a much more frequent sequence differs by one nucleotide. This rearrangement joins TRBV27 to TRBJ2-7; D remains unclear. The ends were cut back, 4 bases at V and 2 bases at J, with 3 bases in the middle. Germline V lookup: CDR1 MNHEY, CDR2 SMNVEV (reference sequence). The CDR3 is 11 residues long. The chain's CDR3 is CASSSAYEQYF. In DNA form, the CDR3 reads TGTGCCAGCAGTTCCGCCTACGAGCAGTACTTC.

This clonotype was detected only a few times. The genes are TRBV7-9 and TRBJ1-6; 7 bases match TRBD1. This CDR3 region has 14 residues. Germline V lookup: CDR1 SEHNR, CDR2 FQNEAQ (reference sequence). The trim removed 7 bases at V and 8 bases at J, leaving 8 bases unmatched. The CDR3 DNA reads TGTGCCAGCATACAACTCACAGGGGATTCACCCCTCCACTTT. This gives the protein CASIQLTGDSPLHF.

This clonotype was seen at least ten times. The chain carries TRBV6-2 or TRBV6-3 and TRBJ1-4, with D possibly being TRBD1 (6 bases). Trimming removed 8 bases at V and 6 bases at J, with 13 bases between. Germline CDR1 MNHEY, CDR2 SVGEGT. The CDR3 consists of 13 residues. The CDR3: CASSGEEDEKLFF. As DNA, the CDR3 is TGTGCCAGCTCAGGGGAGGAGGATGAAAAACTGTTTTTT.

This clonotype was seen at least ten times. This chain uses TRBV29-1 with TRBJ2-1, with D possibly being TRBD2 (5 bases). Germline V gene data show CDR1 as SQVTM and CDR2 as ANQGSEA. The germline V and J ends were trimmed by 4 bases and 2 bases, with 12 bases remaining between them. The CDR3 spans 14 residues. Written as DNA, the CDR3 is TGCAGCGTTGCCCTTTCGGGAACCTACAATGAGCAGTTCTTC. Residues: CSVALSGTYNEQFF.

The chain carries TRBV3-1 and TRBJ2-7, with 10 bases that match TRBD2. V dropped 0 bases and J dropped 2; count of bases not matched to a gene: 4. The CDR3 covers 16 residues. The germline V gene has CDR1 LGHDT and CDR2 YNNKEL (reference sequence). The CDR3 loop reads CASSQDWLAGAYEQYF. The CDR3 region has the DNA TGTGCCAGCAGCCAAGATTGGCTAGCGGGGGCCTACGAGCAGTACTTC.

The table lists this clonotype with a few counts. The CDR3: CSARDAGWNTEAFF. In nucleotides, the CDR3 is TGCAGTGCTAGAGATGCGGGCTGGAACACTGAAGCTTTCTTT. This chain uses TRBV20-1 with TRBJ1-1; D gene uncertain. CDR3 length: 14 amino acids. The V end was cut by 0 bases, the J end by 1 base, with 9 bases between. CDR1 and CDR2 (germline): DFQATT, SNEGSKA (reference sequence).

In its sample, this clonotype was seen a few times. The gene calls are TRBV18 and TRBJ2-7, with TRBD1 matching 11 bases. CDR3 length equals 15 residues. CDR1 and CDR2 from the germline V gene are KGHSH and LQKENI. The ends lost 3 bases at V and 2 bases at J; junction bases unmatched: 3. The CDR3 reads CASSPRDRGTYEQYF. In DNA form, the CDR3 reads TGTGCCAGCTCACCGCGGGACAGGGGGACCTACGAGCAGTACTTC.

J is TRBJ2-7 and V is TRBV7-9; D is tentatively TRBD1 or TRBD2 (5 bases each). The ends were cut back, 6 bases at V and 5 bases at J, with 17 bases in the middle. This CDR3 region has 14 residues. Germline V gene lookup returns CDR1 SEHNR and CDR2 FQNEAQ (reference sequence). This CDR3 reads CASRDGPGTHEQYF. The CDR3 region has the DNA TGTGCCAGCAGGGACGGCCCCGGGACCCACGAGCAGTACTTC.